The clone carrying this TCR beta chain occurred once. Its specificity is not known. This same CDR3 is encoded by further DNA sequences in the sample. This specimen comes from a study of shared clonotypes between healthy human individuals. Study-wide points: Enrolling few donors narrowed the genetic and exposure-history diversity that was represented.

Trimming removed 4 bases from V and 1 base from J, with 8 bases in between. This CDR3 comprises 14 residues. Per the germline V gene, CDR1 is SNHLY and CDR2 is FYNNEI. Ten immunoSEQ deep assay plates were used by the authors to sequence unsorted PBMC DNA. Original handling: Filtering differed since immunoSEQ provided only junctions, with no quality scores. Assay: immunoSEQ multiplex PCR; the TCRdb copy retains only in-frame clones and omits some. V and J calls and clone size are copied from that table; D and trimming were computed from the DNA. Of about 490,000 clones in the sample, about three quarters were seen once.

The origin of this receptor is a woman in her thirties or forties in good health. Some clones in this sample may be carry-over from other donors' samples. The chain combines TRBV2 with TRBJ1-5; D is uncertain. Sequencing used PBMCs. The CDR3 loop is CASSAGRSNQPQHF. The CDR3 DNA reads TGTGCCAGCAGTGCAGGTCGGAGCAATCAGCCCCAGCATTTT.